The T cell receptor (beta chain) under discussion was sequenced for a study of T cells after yellow fever vaccination. Study conclusions and caveats: Post-booster repertoires contained most primary-vaccination clones again (96% CD4, about 88% CD8).

This clonotype was observed at least ten times. What it binds is not known. V was clipped by 7 bases and J by 0 bases, with 18 bases between them. The CDR3 sequence is 15 residues long. CDR1 and CDR2 (germline): SQVTM, ANQGSEA. A universal primer site and UMIs were added as TCR cDNA was made by 5'RACE template switching. TCRdb ran MiXCR on the 5' RACE reads and lists one entry per CDR3 protein. The sample lists 170,000 or so distinct CDR3 sequences, approximately 6.2% seen once, with about 2.8% in the top ten. The gene calls are TRBV29-1 and TRBJ1-1; possibly TRBD1 for D (6 bases). The TCR was taken from a man younger than 30 who received the YFV17D yellow fever vaccine. Specimen: CD4+ T cells sorted from PBMCs, collected on the day of the first yellow fever vaccination. The CDR3 spells CSAAQGWGMNTEAFF. The CDR3 DNA reads as TGCAGCGCCGCTCAGGGGTGGGGAATGAACACTGAAGCTTTCTTT.